This TCR beta chain was documented in a study of blood T cell repertoires in COVID-19. Clones were sequenced by immunoSEQ multiplex PCR, and TCRdb holds only the in-frame ones, with some missing. The sample has under 350,000 clones; approximately 83% are singletons. Trimming pared 2 bases from V and 4 bases from J, leaving 14 bases between. CDR1 and CDR2 from the germline V gene are SGHTA and FQGNSA. CDR3 length: 16 residues. The sequencing sample was made of peripheral blood. The source of this sequence is a human donor in a cohort sampled during active COVID-19. The V call is TRBV7-2, the J call TRBJ2-2, with a possible D match to TRBD1 (6 bases). The DNA of the CDR3 is TGTGCCAGCAGCTTAATGTACAGGGCTCTCACCGGGGAGCTGTTTTTT. It yields the protein CASSLMYRALTGELFF.